This TCR beta chain was recorded in a study of persistence of HIV-infected CD4 T cells. Study conclusions and caveats: Compared with CD3/CD28-stimulated cells, CMV- and Gag-responding cells showed lower TCRbeta richness.

Sequencing used immunoSEQ version 4 in survey mode. Genomic DNA was diluted to around 10 ng/uL, up to 1 ug per sample. Libraries were prepared by immunoSEQ multiplex PCR; TCRdb keeps only in-frame clonotypes and omits some of them. This repertoire shows 45,000 to 55,000 clones, about 80% found once; its top ten account for 3%. This clone was detected only once. Its antigen remains unknown. Cells were stimulated with CMV-infected fibroblast lysates at about 10 ug/mL. Memory cells lacking CD40L and CD69 with high CD45RO were sorted. For approximately 20 hours, CD8-depleted PBMCs received anti-CD28/CD49d costimulation, a CD40-blocking antibody and enfuvirtide. This CDR3 has 15 amino acids. Germline values: CDR1 MNHEY, CDR2 SVGAGI. The V end lost 5 bases, the J end lost 0 bases, and 11 bases lay between the germline ends.

The receptor was derived from an adult man with HIV who was CMV-seropositive. The rearrangement uses TRBV6-5 and TRBJ1-3; the D gene is possibly TRBD1 (6 bases). Specimen: CD4+ T cells sorted from PBMCs after roughly 18-hour stimulation, collected from a patient who received antiretroviral therapy. The CDR3 sequence: CASSPGVSSGNTIYF. In DNA form, the CDR3 reads TGTGCCAGCAGTCCAGGGGTTAGCTCTGGAAACACCATATATTTT.